A single sample gave rise to the 14 T cell receptor beta chains below, sequenced in a study of blood T cell repertoires in COVID-19. Libraries were prepared by immunoSEQ multiplex PCR; TCRdb keeps only in-frame clonotypes and omits some of them. The profile shows some 59,000 clones, 90% of them singletons. Material: peripheral blood. Receptors originate from a man aged 50-59 years with acute or convalescent COVID-19.

This clone was detected only a few times. The chain joins TRBV27 to TRBJ1-2; weak D call: TRBD1 (6 bases). Between the trimmed V and J ends, which lost 4 bases and 3 bases, there was a span of 12 bases. This CDR3 contains 14 residues. Germline V gene sequence: CDR1 MNHEY, CDR2 SMNVEV (reference sequence). CDR3 amino acids: CASSSAGAYYGYTF. As DNA, the CDR3 is TGTGCCAGCAGTTCGGCAGGGGCCTACTATGGCTACACCTTC.

This chain joins TRBV5-5 and TRBJ1-5, with D maybe TRBD1 (6 bases). The length of the CDR3 is 13 residues. The V end was cut by 4 bases, the J end by 6 bases, with 11 bases between. Germline CDR1 SGHKS, CDR2 YYEKEE (reference sequence). CDR3 amino acids: CASSPDRFQPQHF. Written as DNA, the CDR3 is TGTGCCAGCAGCCCGGACAGATTTCAGCCCCAGCATTTT.

This chain connects TRBV27 to TRBJ1-1, with D perhaps matching TRBD1 (5 bases). Trimming took 2 bases from V and 8 from J, leaving 9 bases between them. The CDR3 loop spans 12 amino acids. Looked up from germline, CDR1 is MNHEY and CDR2 is SMNVEV (reference sequence). The CDR3 nucleotides read TGTGCCAGCAGTTTAGTGGGGGGGGAAGCTTTCTTT. It encodes CASSLVGGEAFF.

The rearrangement joins TRBV11-3 to TRBJ2-2, with 8 nucleotides matching TRBD1. CDR1 and CDR2 (germline): SGHNT, YENEEA. V lost 3 bases, J lost 7 bases, and 7 bases stayed unmatched. The length of the CDR3 is 15 residues. The CDR3 DNA is TGTGCCAGCAGCTTGGGCAGGGGGCAGGTCGGGGAGCTGTTTTTT. It specifies CASSLGRGQVGELFF.

The V gene is TRBV6-5, the J gene TRBJ1-5; D gene ambiguous. The CDR3 extends over 12 amino acids. Germline CDR1 and CDR2: MNHEY and SVGAGI. V lost 2 bases and J 9 bases, leaving 8 bases between the germline ends. CDR3 sequence: CASSYLRGPQHF. CDR3 DNA: TGTGCCAGCAGTTACCTGAGAGGGCCCCAGCATTTT.

This clone came up once. The chain carries TRBV5-4 and TRBJ1-3; TRBD1 agrees at 11 bases. In germline, CDR1 is SGHNT, CDR2 YYREEE (reference sequence). The CDR3 extends over 19 amino acids. Trimming cost V 0 bases and J 0 bases; bases outside gene matches: 8. CDR3 residues: CASSLGGTGGSVSGNTIYF. In DNA form, the CDR3 reads TGTGCCAGCAGCTTGGGAGGGACAGGGGGTTCGGTCTCTGGAAACACCATATATTTT. Full variable domain (missing parts from reference TRBV5-4 and TRBJ1-3): ETGVTQSPTHLIKTRGQQVTLRCSSQSGHNTVSWYQQALGQGPQFIFQYYREEENGRGNFPPRFSGLQFPNYSSELNVNALELDDSALYLCASSLGGTGGSVSGNTIYFGEGSWLTVV.

The V and J genes are TRBV29-1 and TRBJ1-3; 7 nucleotides line up with TRBD1. Germline V gene sequence: CDR1 SQVTM, CDR2 ANQGSEA. Unmatched junction bases numbered 4, after V lost 2 bases and J lost 3 bases. The CDR3 is 14 residues long. CDR3 nucleotides: TGCAGCGTTGAAAAGGGGGCAGATGGAAACACCATATATTTT. It encodes CSVEKGADGNTIYF.

The gene calls are TRBV5-1 and TRBJ2-1; TRBD2 might be the D (6 bases). Trimming cost V 0 bases and J 2 bases, with 9 bases left between them. The CDR3 is 15 amino acids. The germline gives CDR1 SGHRS, CDR2 YFSETQ. The CDR3 spells CASSLVTGAYNEQFF. The DNA for the CDR3 is TGCGCCAGCAGCTTGGTTACGGGAGCCTACAATGAGCAGTTCTTC.

The V and J genes are TRBV11-3 and TRBJ2-1; 10 nucleotides line up with TRBD2. There are 18 residues in the CDR3. CDR1 and CDR2 (germline): SGHNT, YENEEA. V shed 5 bases, J shed 5 bases, and the junction held 15 bases outside the gene matches. CDR3 DNA sequence: TGTGCCAGCAGCCCGTATGGGGTAGCGGGAGGAGCCAACAATGAGCAGTTCTTC. Translation: CASSPYGVAGGANNEQFF.

This clone came up once. The chain joins TRBV12-3 or TRBV12-4 to TRBJ2-3; TRBD2 matches 8 bases. The CDR3 consists of 12 residues. V lost 5 bases to trimming and J lost 10 bases; unmatched junction nucleotides: 5. The CDR3 DNA sequence: TGTGCCAGCAGTCGCGGACTAGCAGCGCAGTATTTT. Encoded protein: CASSRGLAAQYF.

The CDR3 DNA follows: TGTGCCAGCAGAGGGGTCTCCGGGGCCAACGTCCTGACTTTC. Its translation is CASRGVSGANVLTF. The chain carries TRBV6-5 and TRBJ2-6, with D tentatively TRBD1 (5 bases). V dropped 6 bases and J dropped 4 bases, with 10 bases sitting between them. This CDR3 region has 14 residues. The V gene's germline CDR1 is MNHEY and CDR2 SVGAGI.

The chain has TRBV12-3 or TRBV12-4 and TRBJ1-1; 7 bases align to TRBD1. After removal of 6 bases from V and 4 bases from J, the junction contained 5 bases not matched to a gene. The CDR3 covers 13 residues. CDR3 sequence (DNA): TGTGCCAGCAGCTTTCAGGGGGGCACTGAAGCTTTCTTT. It specifies CASSFQGGTEAFF.

The rearrangement uses TRBV29-1 and TRBJ1-6; TRBD1 agrees at 9 bases. Germline CDR1 and CDR2: SQVTM and ANQGSEA. The junction had 5 bases not matched to a gene; V was cut back by 1 base and J by 7 bases. This CDR3 has 15 amino acids. CDR3 amino acids: CSVEVGTGSNSPLHF. CDR3 DNA sequence: TGCAGCGTTGAAGTGGGGACAGGGTCAAATTCACCCCTCCACTTT. Using reference TRBV29-1 and TRBJ1-6 for the parts outside the CDR3, the full variable domain is SAVISQKPSRDICQRGTSLTIQCQVDSQVTMMFWYRQQPGQSLTLIATANQGSEATYESGFVIDKFPISRPNLTFSTLTVSNMSPEDSSIYLCSVEVGTGSNSPLHFGNGTRLTVT.

The V and J genes are TRBV2 and TRBJ1-6; 7 bases line up with TRBD1. Losses at the gene ends were 1 base for V and 10 bases for J; bases not matched to a gene: 1. Germline V CDR1 and CDR2: SNHLY, FYNNEI. The CDR3 consists of 13 residues. The CDR3 reads CASSEDRGSPLHF. CDR3 nucleotides: TGTGCCAGCAGTGAAGACAGGGGCTCACCCCTCCACTTT.